The entry below gives a single T cell receptor (beta chain) sequence along with its context. Its antigen is undetermined. This sample stems from a study of shared clonotypes between healthy human individuals. In the original workflow: Filtering differed, since immunoSEQ gave only junction sequences and no quality scores. Assay used: immunoSEQ multiplex PCR; TCRdb lists only in-frame clones, some missing. Clonal size and the V and J genes are those of that table, whereas D and trimming came from the DNA. The sample has under 2.5 million clones; roughly 92% are singletons. Those who donated were healthy HIV-negative adults, with no recent acute infections or vaccinations reported. There were only Caucasian adults among the donors, and all lived in Nashville, Tennessee. J lost 6 bases, V lost 2 bases, and 13 bases had no gene match. Germline lookup yields CDR1 SGHAT and CDR2 FQNNGV. The CDR3 contains 18 residues.

General observations from the study: The study found about 5% of naive CD4 clonotypes shared across four donors.

Material for sequencing was naive CD4+ T cells from PBMCs. As to subset: CD45RA+ positively selected. The sequence was obtained from a man aged 18 to 30 in good health. Some clones in this sample may be carry-over from other donors' samples. The V gene is TRBV11-2, the J gene TRBJ2-3, with 11 bases matching TRBD2. CDR3 sequence: CASSLRTSGSRGSDTQYF. The DNA of the CDR3 is TGTGCCAGCAGCTTACGCACTAGCGGGAGTAGGGGATCGGATACGCAGTATTTT.